Listed below are T cell receptor beta chains from one sample, sequenced in a study of T cell responses to AZD1222 COVID-19 vaccine. Data came from immunoSEQ multiplex PCR; TCRdb stores just in-frame clones and leaves some out. The sample holds more than 95,000 clones, around 88% seen once. The material was peripheral blood, obtained on day 0 of AZD1222 vaccination. The origin of the receptors is an adult in good health. Each CDR3 is given with its conserved first and last residue. D genes are given only for firm matches. Clone sizes are given selectively: once, few, many, or a class where the clone is expanded.

j_gene,v_gene,d_gene,abundance,CDR3aa,CDR3nt
TRBJ1-2,TRBV5-1,TRBD1,few,CASSSIPGTGGGSGYTF,TGCGCCAGCAGCTCAATCCCGGGAACAGGGGGCGGCAGTGGCTACACCTTC
TRBJ2-5,TRBV5-1,-,-,CASSYPGTQETQYF,TGCGCCAGCAGCTATCCGGGAACGCAAGAGACCCAGTACTTC
TRBJ1-4,TRBV20-1,-,-,CSASSRTNEKLFF,TGCAGTGCTAGTAGCAGGACTAATGAAAAACTGTTTTTT
TRBJ2-5,TRBV6-5,-,-,CASRRIQSQETQYF,TGTGCCTCCCGGAGAATACAGAGTCAAGAGACCCAGTACTTC
TRBJ1-2,TRBV6-2/TRBV6-3,-,-,CASSYSPQRGAVYGYTF,TGTGCCAGCAGTTACTCGCCCCAGCGGGGGGCGGTTTATGGCTACACCTTC
TRBJ1-4,TRBV7-4,-,-,CASSLEGRRATNEKLFF,TGTGCCAGCAGCTTAGAGGGCAGGAGAGCAACTAATGAAAAACTGTTTTTT
TRBJ2-7,TRBV6-2/TRBV6-3,TRBD2,-,CASSYPGTSYEQYF,TGTGCCAGCAGTTACCCAGGGACTAGCTACGAGCAGTACTTC
TRBJ1-1,TRBV29-1,TRBD1,-,CSVVDGQGNAEAFF,TGCAGCGTTGTGGACGGACAGGGGAACGCTGAAGCTTTCTTT
TRBJ2-7,TRBV2,-,-,CASSVSSEQYF,TGTGCCAGCAGTGTCTCGTCCGAGCAGTACTTC
TRBJ1-4,TRBV9,TRBD1,-,CASSTRTGPNEKLFF,TGTGCCAGCAGCACCAGGACAGGGCCTAATGAAAAACTGTTTTTT
TRBJ1-1,TRBV11-2,-,-,CASSLGALNTEAFF,TGTGCCAGCAGCTTAGGGGCCCTGAACACTGAAGCTTTCTTT
TRBJ2-4,TRBV4-3,-,-,CASSQVLGGGNIQYF,TGCGCCAGCAGCCAAGTTCTAGGAGGAGGAAACATTCAGTACTTC
TRBJ1-6,TRBV5-4,-,-,CASSLRESNSPLHF,TGTGCCAGCAGCTTAAGGGAATCAAATTCACCCCTCCACTTT
TRBJ1-1,TRBV10-3,-,-,CAISGRAYTEAFF,TGTGCCATCAGCGGACGGGCGTACACTGAAGCTTTCTTT
TRBJ1-6,TRBV10-3,-,-,CAIRDNNSPLHF,TGTGCCATCAGGGACAATAATTCACCCCTCCACTTT
TRBJ1-2,TRBV19,TRBD1,-,CASSTGQGPYEGYTF,TGTGCCAGTAGTACCGGACAGGGGCCCTATGAGGGCTACACCTTC
TRBJ1-2,TRBV7-2,-,-,CASSSAKISNYGYTF,TGTGCCAGCAGCAGCGCCAAAATTTCTAACTATGGCTACACCTTC
TRBJ1-1,TRBV6-5,-,-,CASREGSTEAFF,TGTGCCAGCCGCGAGGGTAGCACTGAAGCTTTCTTT
TRBJ1-5,TRBV6-2/TRBV6-3,-,-,CASSYSEVSNQPQHF,TGTGCCAGCAGTTACTCGGAGGTTAGCAATCAGCCCCAGCATTTT
TRBJ1-1,TRBV4-3,TRBD1,-,CASSRNGQGGTEAFF,TGCGCCAGCAGCCGGAACGGACAGGGGGGCACTGAAGCTTTCTTT
TRBJ1-2,TRBV5-6,TRBD1,-,CASTTIRDRVYGYTF,TGTGCCAGCACCACGATCCGGGACAGGGTTTACGGCTACACCTTC
TRBJ2-7,TRBV30,TRBD1,-,CAWSVRGQGGYEQYF,TGTGCCTGGAGTGTACGGGGACAGGGAGGTTACGAGCAGTACTTC
TRBJ1-1,TRBV12-3/TRBV12-4,TRBD1,-,CASPSRQGIAFF,TGTGCCAGCCCCAGTCGACAGGGCATAGCTTTCTTT
TRBJ2-7,TRBV5-1,-,-,CASSLASGAGYEQYF,TGCGCCAGCAGCTTGGCATCGGGGGCCGGGTACGAGCAGTACTTC
TRBJ2-3,TRBV11-2,TRBD2,-,CASSFQGLAGGADTQYF,TGTGCCAGCAGCTTCCAAGGACTAGCGGGGGGTGCAGATACGCAGTATTTT
TRBJ2-7,TRBV11-2,-,-,CASSSDRGREQYF,TGTGCCAGCAGCTCCGACCGGGGACGCGAGCAGTACTTC
TRBJ1-2,TRBV19,-,-,CASSIRTADYGYTF,TGTGCCAGTAGTATTCGGACAGCGGACTATGGCTACACCTTC
TRBJ2-1,TRBV20-1,TRBD2,-,CSASLLAGTSSSYNEQFF,TGCAGTGCTAGTTTGCTAGCGGGAACCTCGAGCTCCTACAATGAGCAGTTCTTC
TRBJ2-1,TRBV4-1,TRBD2,few,CASSQVISASGVNEQFF,TGCGCCAGCAGCCAAGTAATTTCGGCTAGCGGGGTAAATGAGCAGTTCTTC
TRBJ1-1,TRBV28,-,-,CASSPITGQIMNTEAFF,TGTGCCAGCAGCCCTATAACCGGTCAGATTATGAACACTGAAGCTTTCTTT
TRBJ2-7,TRBV19,-,few,CASRGGLADSYEQYF,TGTGCCAGTAGGGGGGGACTGGCTGACTCCTACGAGCAGTACTTC
TRBJ1-5,TRBV6-5,-,-,CASSFGHGNGNQPQHF,TGTGCCAGCAGTTTTGGTCATGGAAACGGCAATCAGCCCCAGCATTTT
TRBJ2-5,TRBV11-2,TRBD2,-,CASSPHYPGLEETQYF,TGTGCCAGCAGCCCACACTACCCGGGACTAGAAGAGACCCAGTACTTC
TRBJ2-7,TRBV19,TRBD2,-,CASSGTSGSYEQYF,TGTGCCAGTAGTGGGACTAGCGGGAGCTACGAGCAGTACTTC
TRBJ1-2,TRBV5-1,-,-,CASRWTVSGTNYGYTF,TGCGCCAGCAGATGGACAGTCTCCGGGACCAACTATGGCTACACCTTC
TRBJ1-4,TRBV9,TRBD1,-,CASSAGQGHEKLFF,TGTGCCAGCAGCGCGGGACAGGGGCATGAAAAACTGTTTTTT
TRBJ1-1,TRBV3-1/TRBV3-2,-,-,CASSQGGGEAFF,TGTGCCAGCAGCCAAGGGGGAGGTGAAGCTTTCTTT
TRBJ1-1,TRBV6-2/TRBV6-3,-,-,CASSPWTVNTEAFF,TGTGCCAGCAGTCCGTGGACAGTGAACACTGAAGCTTTCTTT
TRBJ1-3,TRBV6-5,-,-,CASSYEGAAGNTIYF,TGTGCCAGCAGTTACGAAGGGGCGGCTGGAAACACCATATATTTT
TRBJ1-3,TRBV7-2,TRBD1,-,CASSQQGALGNTIYF,TGTGCCAGCAGTCAACAGGGGGCTCTTGGAAACACCATATATTTT
TRBJ1-2,TRBV5-1,-,-,CASSLATSPSKGGYTF,TGCGCCAGCAGCTTGGCCACCTCCCCCTCTAAAGGGGGCTACACCTTC
TRBJ2-1,TRBV9,-,once,CASGRSSYNEQFF,TGTGCCAGCGGGAGGAGCTCCTACAATGAGCAGTTCTTC
TRBJ2-1,TRBV9,-,-,CASSSRTELDEQFF,TGTGCCAGCAGCTCCAGGACAGAATTGGATGAGCAGTTCTTC
TRBJ2-1,TRBV7-8,TRBD2,once,CASSLVAGEYNEQFF,TGTGCCAGCAGCTTAGTAGCGGGAGAGTACAATGAGCAGTTCTTC
TRBJ1-5,TRBV28,-,-,CASSLGPGRPQHF,TGTGCCAGCAGCCTAGGCCCCGGGAGGCCCCAGCATTTT